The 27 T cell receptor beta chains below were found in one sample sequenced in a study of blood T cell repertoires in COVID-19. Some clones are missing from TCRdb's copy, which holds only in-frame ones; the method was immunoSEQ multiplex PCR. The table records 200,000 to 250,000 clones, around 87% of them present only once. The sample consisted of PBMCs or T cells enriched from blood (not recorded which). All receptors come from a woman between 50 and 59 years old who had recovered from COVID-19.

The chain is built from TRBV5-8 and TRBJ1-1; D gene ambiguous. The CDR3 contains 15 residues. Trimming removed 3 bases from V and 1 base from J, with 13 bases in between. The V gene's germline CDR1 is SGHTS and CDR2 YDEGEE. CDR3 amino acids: CASSSGLIPNTEAFF. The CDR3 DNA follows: TGTGCCAGCAGCTCAGGACTTATCCCGAACACTGAAGCTTTCTTT.

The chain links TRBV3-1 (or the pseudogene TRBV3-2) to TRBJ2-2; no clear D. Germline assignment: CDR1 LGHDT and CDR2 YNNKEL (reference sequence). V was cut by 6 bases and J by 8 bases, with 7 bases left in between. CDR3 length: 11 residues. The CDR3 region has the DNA TGTGCCAGCAGACTTGAGGGGGAGCTGTTTTTT. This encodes CASRLEGELFF.

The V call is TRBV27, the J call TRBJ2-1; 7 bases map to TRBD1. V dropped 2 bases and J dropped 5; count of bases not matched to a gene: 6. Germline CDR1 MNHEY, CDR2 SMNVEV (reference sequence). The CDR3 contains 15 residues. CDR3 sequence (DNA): TGTGCCAGCAGTTTAATGGGACAGACCAACAATGAGCAGTTCTTC. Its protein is CASSLMGQTNNEQFF.

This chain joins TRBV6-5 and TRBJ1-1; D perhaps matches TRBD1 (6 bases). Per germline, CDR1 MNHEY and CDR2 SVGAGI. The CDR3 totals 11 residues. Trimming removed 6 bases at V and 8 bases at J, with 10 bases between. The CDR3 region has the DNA TGTGCCAGCAGGGACAGCCAAGAAGCTTTCTTT. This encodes CASRDSQEAFF.

The CDR3, as DNA: TGTGCCATCAGTGGGCTGGGACTTGAGAACACTGAAGCTTTCTTT. It translates to CAISGLGLENTEAFF. The chain links TRBV10-3 to TRBJ1-1; D possibly corresponds to TRBD1 (5 bases). Trimming shortened V by 4 bases and J by 1 base, and 13 bases separated the two germline ends. The CDR3 extends over 15 amino acids. Germline V gene sequence: CDR1 ENHRY, CDR2 SYGVKD.

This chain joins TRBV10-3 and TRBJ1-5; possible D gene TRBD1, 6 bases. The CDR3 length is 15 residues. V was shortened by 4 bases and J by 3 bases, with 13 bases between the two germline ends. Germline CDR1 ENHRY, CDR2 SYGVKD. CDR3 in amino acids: CAISGTDPPNQPQHF. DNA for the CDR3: TGTGCCATCAGTGGGACAGATCCCCCCAATCAGCCCCAGCATTTT.

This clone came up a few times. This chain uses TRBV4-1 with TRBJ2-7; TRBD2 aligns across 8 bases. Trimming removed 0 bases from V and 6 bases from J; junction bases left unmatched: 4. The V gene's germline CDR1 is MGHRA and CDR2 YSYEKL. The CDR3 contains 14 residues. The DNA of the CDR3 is TGCGCCAGCAGCCAAGAAGGACTAGCTAGCGAGCAGTACTTC. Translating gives CASSQEGLASEQYF.

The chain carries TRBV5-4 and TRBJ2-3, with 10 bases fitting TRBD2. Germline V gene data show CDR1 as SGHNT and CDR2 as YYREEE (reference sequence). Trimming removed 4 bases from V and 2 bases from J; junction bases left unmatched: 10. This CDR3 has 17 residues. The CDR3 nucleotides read TGTGCCAGCAGCCCTGCGGGACTAGCGAGATTCACAGATACGCAGTATTTT. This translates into CASSPAGLARFTDTQYF.

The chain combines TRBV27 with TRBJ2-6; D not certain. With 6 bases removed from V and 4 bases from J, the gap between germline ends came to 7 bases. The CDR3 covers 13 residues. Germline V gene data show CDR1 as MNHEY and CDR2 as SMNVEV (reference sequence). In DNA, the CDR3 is TGTGCCAGCAGGTATCTAGGGGCCAACGTCCTGACTTTC. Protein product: CASRYLGANVLTF.

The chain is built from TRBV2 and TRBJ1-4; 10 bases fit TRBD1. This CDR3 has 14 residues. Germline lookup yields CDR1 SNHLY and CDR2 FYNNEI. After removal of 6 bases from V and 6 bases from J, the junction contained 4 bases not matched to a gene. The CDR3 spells CASRRDRGYEKLFF. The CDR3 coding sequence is TGTGCCAGCAGGAGGGACAGGGGTTATGAAAAACTGTTTTTT.

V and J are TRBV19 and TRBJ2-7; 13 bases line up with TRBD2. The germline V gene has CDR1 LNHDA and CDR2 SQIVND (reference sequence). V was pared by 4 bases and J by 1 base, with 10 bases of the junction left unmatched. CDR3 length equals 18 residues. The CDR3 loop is CASSTHLGLAGVSYEQYF. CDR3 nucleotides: TGTGCCAGTAGTACTCACCTTGGACTAGCGGGAGTGTCCTACGAGCAGTACTTC.

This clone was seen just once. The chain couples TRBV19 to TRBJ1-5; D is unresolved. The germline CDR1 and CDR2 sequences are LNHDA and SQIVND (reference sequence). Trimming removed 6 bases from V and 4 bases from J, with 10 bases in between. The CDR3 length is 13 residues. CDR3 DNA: TGTGCCAGTAGCCGGGATTTTAATCAGCCCCAGCATTTT. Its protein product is CASSRDFNQPQHF.

The CDR3 spells CASSYPPHPGQPQHF. In DNA, the CDR3 is TGTGCCAGCAGTTACCCCCCGCACCCGGGTCAGCCCCAGCATTTT. J is TRBJ1-5 and V is TRBV6-5; no reliable D call. The V end was cut by 2 bases, the J end by 6 bases, with 14 bases between. Germline CDR1 MNHEY, CDR2 SVGAGI. This CDR3 region has 15 residues.

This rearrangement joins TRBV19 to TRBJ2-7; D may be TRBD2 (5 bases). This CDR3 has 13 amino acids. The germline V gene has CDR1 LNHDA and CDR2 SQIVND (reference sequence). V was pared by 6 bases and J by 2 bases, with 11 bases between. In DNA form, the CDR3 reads TGTGCCAGTAGCCCAGCGGCTACCTACGAGCAGTACTTC. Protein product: CASSPAATYEQYF.

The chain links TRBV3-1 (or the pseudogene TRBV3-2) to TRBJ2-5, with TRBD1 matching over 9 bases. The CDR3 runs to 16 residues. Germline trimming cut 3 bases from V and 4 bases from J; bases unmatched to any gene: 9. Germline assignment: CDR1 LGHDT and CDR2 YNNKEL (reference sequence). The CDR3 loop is CASSHSVTGGGETQYF. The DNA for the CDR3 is TGTGCCAGCAGCCATAGTGTGACAGGGGGGGGAGAGACCCAGTACTTC.

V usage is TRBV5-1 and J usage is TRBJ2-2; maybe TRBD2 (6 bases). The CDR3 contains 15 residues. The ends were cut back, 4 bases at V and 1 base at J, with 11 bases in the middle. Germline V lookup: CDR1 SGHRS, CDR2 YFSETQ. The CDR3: CASSRGLVNTGELFF. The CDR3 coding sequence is TGCGCCAGCAGCCGGGGACTGGTGAACACCGGGGAGCTGTTTTTT.

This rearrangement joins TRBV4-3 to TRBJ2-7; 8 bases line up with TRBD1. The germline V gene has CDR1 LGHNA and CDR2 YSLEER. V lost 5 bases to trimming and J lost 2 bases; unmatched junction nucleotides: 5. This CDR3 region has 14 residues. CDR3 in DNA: TGCGCCAGCAGCGAACGGACAGGGCCCTACGAGCAGTACTTC. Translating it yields CASSERTGPYEQYF.

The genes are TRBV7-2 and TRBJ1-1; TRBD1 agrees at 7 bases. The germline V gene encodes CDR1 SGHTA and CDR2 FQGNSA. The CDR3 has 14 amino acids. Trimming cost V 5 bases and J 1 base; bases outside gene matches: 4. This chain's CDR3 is CASSTRQGNTEAFF. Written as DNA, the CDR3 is TGTGCCAGCAGCACAAGACAGGGGAACACTGAAGCTTTCTTT.

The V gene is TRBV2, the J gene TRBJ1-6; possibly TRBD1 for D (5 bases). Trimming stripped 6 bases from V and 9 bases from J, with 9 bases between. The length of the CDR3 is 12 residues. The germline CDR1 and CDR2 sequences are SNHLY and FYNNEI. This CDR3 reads CASRGGVSPLHF. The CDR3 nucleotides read TGTGCCAGCAGGGGAGGGGTTTCACCCCTCCACTTT.

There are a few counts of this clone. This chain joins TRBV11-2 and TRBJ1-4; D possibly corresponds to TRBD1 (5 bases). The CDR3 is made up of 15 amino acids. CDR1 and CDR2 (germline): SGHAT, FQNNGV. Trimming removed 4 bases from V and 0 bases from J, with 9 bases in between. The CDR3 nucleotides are TGTGCCAGCAGCTCGGGGGGAACAACTAATGAAAAACTGTTTTTT. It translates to CASSSGGTTNEKLFF.

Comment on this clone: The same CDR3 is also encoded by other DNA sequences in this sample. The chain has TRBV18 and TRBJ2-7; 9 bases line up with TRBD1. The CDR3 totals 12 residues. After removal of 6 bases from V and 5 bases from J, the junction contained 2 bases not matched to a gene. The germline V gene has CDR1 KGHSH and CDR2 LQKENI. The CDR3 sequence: CASSRQGDEQYF. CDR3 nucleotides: TGTGCCAGCTCGCGACAGGGGGACGAGCAGTACTTC.

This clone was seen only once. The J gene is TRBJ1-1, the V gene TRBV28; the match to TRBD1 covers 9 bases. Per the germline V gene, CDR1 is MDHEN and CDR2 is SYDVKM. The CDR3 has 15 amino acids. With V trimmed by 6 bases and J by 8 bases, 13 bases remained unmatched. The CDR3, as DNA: TGTGCCAGCAGGCCAGATACAGGGGGCGGGAGGGAAGCTTTCTTT. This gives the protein CASRPDTGGGREAFF.

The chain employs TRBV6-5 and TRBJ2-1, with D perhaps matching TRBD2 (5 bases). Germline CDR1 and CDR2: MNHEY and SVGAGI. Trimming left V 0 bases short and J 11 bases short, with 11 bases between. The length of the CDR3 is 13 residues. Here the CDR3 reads CASSYSERTKQFF. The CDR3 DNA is TGTGCCAGCAGTTACTCAGAGCGGACCAAGCAGTTCTTC.

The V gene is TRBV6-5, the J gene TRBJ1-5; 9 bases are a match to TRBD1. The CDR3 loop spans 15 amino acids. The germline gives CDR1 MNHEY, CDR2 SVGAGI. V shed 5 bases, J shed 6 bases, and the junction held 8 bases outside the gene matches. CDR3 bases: TGTGCCAGCAGTCCACAGGGGGCGGTTGGTCAGCCCCAGCATTTT. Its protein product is CASSPQGAVGQPQHF.

The DNA of the CDR3 is TGTGCCTGGAGTTCCGGTCCTAGCTCTGGAAACACCATATATTTT. It is translated as CAWSSGPSSGNTIYF. The rearrangement joins TRBV30 to TRBJ1-3; D is unclear. CDR1 GTSNPN and CDR2 SVGIG come from the germline V gene (reference sequence). The CDR3 totals 15 residues. V was pared by 2 bases and J by 0 bases, with 11 bases between.

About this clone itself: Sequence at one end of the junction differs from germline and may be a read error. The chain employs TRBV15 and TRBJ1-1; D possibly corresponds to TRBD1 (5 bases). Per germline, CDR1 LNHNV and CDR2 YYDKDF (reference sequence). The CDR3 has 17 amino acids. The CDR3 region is CATSGELLGPENTEAFF. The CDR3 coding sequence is TGTGCCACCAGCGGAGAACTGTTGGGGCCGGAGAACACTGAAGCTTTCTTT.

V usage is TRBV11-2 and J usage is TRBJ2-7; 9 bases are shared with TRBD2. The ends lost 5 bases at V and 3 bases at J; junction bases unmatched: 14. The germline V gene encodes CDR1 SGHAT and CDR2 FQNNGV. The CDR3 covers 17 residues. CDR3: CASSPPRSSGTHYEQYF. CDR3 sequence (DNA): TGTGCCAGCAGCCCGCCCCGGTCTAGCGGGACCCACTACGAGCAGTACTTC.